The 32 T cell receptor beta chains presented below share a single source sample, sequenced in a study of cytomegalovirus exposure and HLA in healthy donors. The study ran its PCR with 60 Vbeta and 13 Jbeta primers. The method was immunoSEQ multiplex PCR; TCRdb's version includes in-frame clones alone and lacks a portion of them. The sample lists roughly 170,000 clones, over 65% occurring once. Sequenced: PBMCs. These receptors originate from a female donor in good health and CMV-seronegative.

This clone was seen a handful of times. The J gene is TRBJ2-5, the V gene TRBV6-1; 7 nucleotides line up with TRBD2. The CDR3 is made up of 14 amino acids. Per germline, CDR1 MNHNS and CDR2 SASEGT. V lost 5 bases, J lost 1 base, and 4 bases stayed unmatched. This CDR3 is CASSSRLAQETQYF. CDR3 DNA sequence: TGTGCCAGCAGTTCCCGACTAGCCCAAGAGACCCAGTACTTC.

The sample holds one count of this clone. The V and J genes are TRBV10-3 and TRBJ1-4; D unclear. This CDR3 is built from 16 residues. Germline V gene lookup returns CDR1 ENHRY and CDR2 SYGVKD. With 0 bases removed from V and 1 base from J, the gap between germline ends came to 9 bases. The CDR3 protein is CAISESGEGTNEKLFF. The DNA of the CDR3 is TGTGCCATCAGTGAGTCCGGGGAGGGAACTAATGAAAAACTGTTTTTT.

The rearrangement joins TRBV7-2 to TRBJ1-5; 7 positions match TRBD1. The V and J ends lost 3 bases and 4 bases, in that order; junction bases with no gene match: 6. The CDR3 spans 15 residues. Germline V CDR1 and CDR2: SGHTA, FQGNSA. The CDR3 region is CASSFSGTANQPQHF. Written as DNA, the CDR3 is TGTGCCAGCAGCTTCTCCGGGACAGCTAATCAGCCCCAGCATTTT.

The J gene is TRBJ1-1, the V gene TRBV19, with a weak D call TRBD1 (6 bases). This CDR3 spans 13 amino acids. Germline lookup yields CDR1 LNHDA and CDR2 SQIVND (reference sequence). V was clipped by 4 bases and J by 1 base, with 7 bases between them. The CDR3 sequence is CASSKQGNTEAFF. The CDR3, as DNA: TGTGCCAGTAGTAAACAGGGGAACACTGAAGCTTTCTTT.

V is TRBV28 and J is TRBJ1-1; maybe TRBD1 (5 bases). Germline CDR1 and CDR2: MDHEN and SYDVKM. The CDR3 is 14 residues long. The V gene lost 6 bases and the J gene lost 4 bases, with 15 bases spanning the gap. CDR3 DNA sequence: TGTGCCAGCAGCTACGGGGGGACGGCCACTGAAGCTTTCTTT. Residues: CASSYGGTATEAFF.

This clone was counted only a few times. V gene TRBV19 combines with J gene TRBJ2-4, with 9 bases matching TRBD1. Germline CDR1 is LNHDA and CDR2 is SQIVND (reference sequence). V lost 5 bases and J lost 0; bases outside the gene matches: 17. This CDR3 comprises 20 residues. The DNA for the CDR3 is TGTGCCAGTAGTGACAGACCGGGACAGGGCCTTAGATTAGCCAAAAACATTCAGTACTTC. Translating it yields CASSDRPGQGLRLAKNIQYF.

V is TRBV7-2 and J is TRBJ1-6; no definite D call. The CDR3 is made up of 14 amino acids. Germline values: CDR1 SGHTA, CDR2 FQGNSA. Trimming pared 4 bases from V and 10 bases from J, leaving 14 bases between. The CDR3 protein is CASSSLDSVSPLHF. The CDR3 nucleotides are TGTGCCAGCAGCTCCCTCGACTCCGTGTCACCCCTCCACTTT.

A note on this clone: At one end, the junction sequence differs from germline, possibly due to a read error. The rearrangement joins TRBV27 to TRBJ2-6, with 9 bases lining up with TRBD2. The CDR3 extends over 21 amino acids. From germline, CDR1 is MNHEY and CDR2 SMNVEV (reference sequence). The CDR3 bases are TGTGCCAGCAGTTTATCGCTGACTAGCGGAAGATTCGGCTCTGGGGCCAACGGCCTGACTTTC. Its translation: CASSLSLTSGRFGSGANGLTF.

In this sample, this clone turned up a few times. The chain carries TRBV5-1 and TRBJ2-7, with 9 bases fitting TRBD2. The CDR3 is 16 amino acids. CDR1 is SGHRS, CDR2 YFSETQ, per germline. With V trimmed by 4 bases and J by 0 bases, 8 bases remained unmatched. CDR3 loop: CASSPRLAESSYEQYF. The CDR3 nucleotides are TGCGCCAGCAGCCCCAGACTAGCGGAAAGCTCCTACGAGCAGTACTTC.

The rearrangement links TRBV7-2 to TRBJ1-2; 7 positions match TRBD1. Germline CDR1 reads SGHTA; CDR2 reads FQGNSA. CDR3 size: 15 residues. V gave up 7 bases and J gave up 4 bases; unmatched junction bases: 12. CDR3 nucleotide sequence: TGTGCCAGCACGCAAACGGGGGACAGCGTCTATGGCTACACCTTC. It is translated as CASTQTGDSVYGYTF.

A remark on this clone: A read error may produce the germline difference seen at one junction end. The chain is built from TRBV13 and TRBJ2-6, with D perhaps TRBD1 (5 bases). The CDR3 is made up of 15 amino acids. Germline V CDR1 and CDR2: PRHDT, FYEKMQ (reference sequence). CDR3 DNA sequence: TGTGCCAGCAGACGACAGAACTCTGGGGCCAACGGCCTGACTTTC. Translating it yields CASRRQNSGANGLTF. Combining the CDR3 with reference TRBV13 and TRBJ2-6 gives the whole variable domain AAGVIQSPRHLIKEKRETATLKCYPIPRHDTVYWYQQGPGQDPQFLISFYEKMQSDKGSIPDRFSAQQFSDYHSELNMSSLELGDSALYFCASRRQNSGANGLTFGAGSRLTVL.

V and J are TRBV19 and TRBJ1-2; D might be TRBD1 (6 bases). V was cut by 4 bases and J by 4 bases, with 13 bases left in between. CDR1 and CDR2 from the germline V gene are LNHDA and SQIVND (reference sequence). The CDR3 length is 14 residues. This chain's CDR3 is CASSNVDSLYGYTF. Here the CDR3 DNA reads TGTGCCAGTAGTAATGTGGACAGCCTCTATGGCTACACCTTC. Variable domain in full (rest from reference TRBV19 and TRBJ1-2): DGGITQSPKYLFRKEGQNVTLSCEQNLNHDAMYWYRQDPGQGLRLIYYSQIVNDFQKGDIAEGYSVSREKKESFPLTVTSAQKNPTAFYLCASSNVDSLYGYTFGSGTRLTVV.

CDR3 sequence (DNA): TGTGCCAGCAGCCCAACGGTACAGGGAGGGGCTGAAGCTTTCTTT. Its translation is CASSPTVQGGAEAFF. The chain uses TRBV5-4 and TRBJ1-1, with TRBD1 as a possible D gene (6 bases). This CDR3 contains 15 residues. Trimming took off 4 bases at V and 6 bases at J, with 19 bases between the two ends. The germline CDR1 and CDR2 sequences are SGHNT and YYREEE (reference sequence).

This clone has just a few counts. V is TRBV28 and J is TRBJ1-2; 8 bases map to TRBD1. CDR1 MDHEN and CDR2 SYDVKM come from the germline V gene. CDR3 length equals 16 residues. The J segment lost 4 bases and the V segment lost 5 bases, leaving 12 bases of the junction unmatched. The CDR3 protein is CASSTPGQGDSYGYTF. DNA for the CDR3: TGTGCCAGCAGTACCCCCGGACAGGGAGACTCCTATGGCTACACCTTC.

The rearrangement uses TRBV6-5 and TRBJ1-1; the D gene is possibly TRBD1 (5 bases). The CDR3 sequence is 13 residues long. With 2 bases removed from V and 1 base from J, the gap between germline ends came to 5 bases. Germline V gives CDR1 MNHEY, CDR2 SVGAGI. CDR3 in amino acids: CASSYRGNTEAFF. The CDR3 nucleotides are TGTGCCAGCAGTTACAGGGGGAACACTGAAGCTTTCTTT.

The count of this clone is one. The V call is TRBV28, the J call TRBJ2-1, with D hard to call. The V and J ends lost 6 bases and 5 bases respectively, with 14 bases between them. This CDR3 is built from 14 residues. CDR1 is MDHEN and CDR2 is SYDVKM in the germline V gene. The CDR3 loop reads CASSPNLENNEQFF. The DNA for the CDR3 is TGTGCCAGCAGCCCTAATCTAGAAAACAATGAGCAGTTCTTC.

J is TRBJ1-1 and V is TRBV11-2, with D tentatively TRBD1 (6 bases). The CDR3 sequence is 14 residues long. The V gene's germline CDR1 is SGHAT and CDR2 FQNNGV. Trimming pared 5 bases from V and 6 bases from J, leaving 16 bases between. The CDR3: CASSHQQGDAEAFF. The DNA of the CDR3 is TGTGCCAGCAGCCATCAACAGGGTGACGCTGAAGCTTTCTTT.

J is TRBJ1-1 and V is TRBV19; D is ambiguous. Looked up from germline, CDR1 is LNHDA and CDR2 is SQIVND (reference sequence). There are 13 residues in the CDR3. The V end was cut by 3 bases, the J end by 1 base, with 6 bases between. Written as DNA, the CDR3 is TGTGCCAGTAGTATGACGGGGAACACTGAAGCTTTCTTT. As protein: CASSMTGNTEAFF.

The chain carries TRBV6-5 and TRBJ2-3; D possibly corresponds to TRBD2 (7 bases). The CDR3 spans 16 residues. CDR1 MNHEY and CDR2 SVGAGI come from the germline V gene. The V gene lost 2 bases and the J gene lost 6 bases, with 18 bases spanning the gap. The CDR3 DNA is TGTGCCAGCAGTTACAAGGGGGGGGAGACCTCCGATACGCAGTATTTT. Translating gives CASSYKGGETSDTQYF.

The rearrangement uses TRBV4-3 and TRBJ2-6; 8 nucleotides line up with TRBD2. The CDR3 totals 15 residues. The germline V gene has CDR1 LGHNA and CDR2 YSLEER. V was pared by 4 bases and J by 5 bases, with 4 bases of the junction left unmatched. CDR3 nucleotide sequence: TGCGCCAGCAGCCTTGTAGCGGGGAGGGCCAACGTCCTGACTTTC. It yields the protein CASSLVAGRANVLTF.

This clone has a handful of counts. This chain uses TRBV5-4 with TRBJ2-3; D perhaps matches TRBD1 (6 bases). The ends were cut back, 5 bases at V and 0 bases at J, with 16 bases in the middle. This CDR3 comprises 16 residues. The germline gives CDR1 SGHNT, CDR2 YYREEE (reference sequence). This CDR3 reads CASRRQAGRSTDTQYF. As DNA, the CDR3 is TGTGCCAGCAGAAGACAGGCAGGGCGAAGCACAGATACGCAGTATTTT.

The chain uses TRBV29-1 and TRBJ1-4; D uncertain. CDR3 length: 11 residues. Trimming stripped 5 bases from V and 7 bases from J, with 8 bases between. Germline V gene sequence: CDR1 SQVTM, CDR2 ANQGSEA. The CDR3 region has the DNA TGCAGCGTTAGGTCGGGTGAAAAACTGTTTTTT. Amino acids: CSVRSGEKLFF.

The chain employs TRBV4-2 and TRBJ1-4, with a weak D call TRBD1 (5 bases). The V gene's germline CDR1 is LGHNA and CDR2 YNFKEQ. V was trimmed by 3 bases and J by 8 bases, leaving 10 bases between them. The CDR3 has 13 amino acids. The CDR3 reads CASSQGGREKLFF. The CDR3 DNA sequence: TGTGCCAGCAGCCAGGGGGGTCGCGAAAAACTGTTTTTT.

J is TRBJ2-3 and V is TRBV28; 10 bases match TRBD2. CDR1 and CDR2 from the germline V gene are MDHEN and SYDVKM. J was trimmed by 0 bases and V by 3 bases; bases with no gene match: 3. CDR3 size: 16 residues. As DNA, the CDR3 is TGTGCCAGCAGTTTTCTAGCGGGAGTGAGCACAGATACGCAGTATTTT. Protein product: CASSFLAGVSTDTQYF.

This CDR3 is CASSLRGRGEKLFF. The CDR3 DNA reads TGTGCCAGCAGCTTAAGGGGAAGGGGTGAAAAACTGTTTTTT. The chain couples TRBV13 to TRBJ1-4, with a possible D match to TRBD1 (5 bases). Germline V gene sequence: CDR1 PRHDT, CDR2 FYEKMQ (reference sequence). This CDR3 has 14 amino acids. Trimming pared 2 bases from V and 7 bases from J, leaving 11 bases between.

This chain joins TRBV5-1 and TRBJ2-2; tentatively, D is TRBD1 (6 bases). With 4 bases removed from V and 4 bases from J, the gap between germline ends came to 14 bases. The CDR3 has 15 residues. Germline V lookup: CDR1 SGHRS, CDR2 YFSETQ. CDR3 nucleotides: TGCGCCAGCAGCCTACAGGGCGGGTTCACCGGGGAGCTGTTTTTT. Protein: CASSLQGGFTGELFF.

The chain links TRBV30 to TRBJ1-5, with D perhaps TRBD1 (6 bases). The CDR3 covers 13 residues. Germline V lookup: CDR1 GTSNPN, CDR2 SVGIG (reference sequence). V lost 7 bases, J lost 9 bases, and 19 bases lay in between. This CDR3 is CAYPQGLYGPQHF. In nucleotides, the CDR3 is TGTGCCTACCCGCAGGGGTTGTATGGGCCCCAGCATTTT. Complete variable domain (other parts from reference TRBV30 and TRBJ1-5): SQTIHQWPATLVQPVGSPLSLECTVEGTSNPNLYWYRQAAGRGLQLLFYSVGIGQISSEVPQNLSASRPQDRQFILSSKKLLLSDSGFYLCAYPQGLYGPQHFGDGTRLSIL.

This clone was seen just once. The V gene is TRBV5-1, the J gene TRBJ2-5; no reliable D call. TRBJ2-7 matches the DNA end more closely, so the J call is doubtful. The CDR3 runs to 13 residues. Germline V CDR1 and CDR2: SGHRS, YFSETQ. CDR3 nucleotides: TGCGCCAGCAGCTTGGGGGCAGGCTACGAGCAGTACTTC. It translates to CASSLGAGYEQYF.

The V gene is TRBV6-1, the J gene TRBJ1-4; 7 bases line up with TRBD1. The CDR3 totals 14 residues. Looked up from germline, CDR1 is MNHNS and CDR2 is SASEGT. Trimming at V came to 6 bases and at J to 8 bases, leaving 9 bases not matched to a gene. The CDR3: CASSQGVGREKLFF. In DNA form, the CDR3 reads TGTGCCAGCAGCCAGGGGGTAGGTCGAGAAAAACTGTTTTTT.

Only one count was recorded for this clone. This rearrangement joins TRBV5-1 to TRBJ1-1, with TRBD1 as a possible D gene (5 bases). This CDR3 comprises 13 residues. CDR1 and CDR2 from the germline V gene are SGHRS and YFSETQ. The germline V and J ends were trimmed by 5 bases and 0 bases, with 8 bases remaining between them. The CDR3 spells CASRGLMNTEAFF. In DNA form, the CDR3 reads TGCGCCAGCAGGGGGCTCATGAACACTGAAGCTTTCTTT.

This chain joins TRBV19 and TRBJ2-3, with 13 bases lining up with TRBD2. Germline CDR1 LNHDA, CDR2 SQIVND (reference sequence). There are 15 residues in the CDR3. Losses at the gene ends were 7 bases for V and 3 bases for J; bases not matched to a gene: 4. The CDR3 loop is CASIRTSGGTDTQYF. The DNA of the CDR3 is TGTGCCAGTATTCGGACTAGCGGGGGAACAGATACGCAGTATTTT.

This clone showed up just a few times. The germline gene is not matched at one end of the junction; a read error may be the cause. The chain carries TRBV5-1 and TRBJ2-6; D might be TRBD1 (5 bases). Germline CDR1 reads SGHRS; CDR2 reads YFSETQ. This CDR3 spans 15 amino acids. CDR3 protein: CASSIDSTGANGLTF. The CDR3 region has the DNA TGCGCCAGCAGCATCGACAGTACTGGGGCCAACGGCCTGACTTTC.